The rows below give T cell receptor beta chains drawn from one sample of a study of cytomegalovirus exposure and HLA in healthy donors. Libraries were prepared by immunoSEQ multiplex PCR; TCRdb keeps only in-frame clonotypes and omits some of them. The table lists under 150,000 clones, 60% to 85% of them singletons. The specimen was PBMCs. Source of these receptors: a man aged 40-49 years in good health and CMV-seropositive. The CDR3 runs from the conserved cysteine through the conserved F or W. The order of the fields is CDR3 protein, CDR3 DNA, D gene, V gene, clone size, J gene. The D gene is left open where the match is weak. The listing skips clone size in some rows; elsewhere it reads once, few, many or a size class.

CDR3 protein: CASSHDRNTNTEAFF
CDR3 DNA: TGTGCCAGCAGCCATGACAGGAATACGAACACTGAAGCTTTCTTT
D gene: -
V gene: TRBV4-2
clone size: -
J gene: TRBJ1-1

CDR3 protein: CASSILGTGGPGAFF
CDR3 DNA: TGTGCCAGTAGTATACTAGGGACAGGGGGCCCGGGCGCTTTCTTT
D gene: TRBD1
V gene: TRBV19
clone size: -
J gene: TRBJ1-1

CDR3 protein: CASSLEADLGYTF
CDR3 DNA: TGTGCCAGCAGCTTAGAGGCAGATCTCGGCTACACCTTC
D gene: -
V gene: TRBV11-3
clone size: -
J gene: TRBJ1-2

CDR3 protein: CASSVQGGVGGQETQYF
CDR3 DNA: TGTGCCAGCAGCGTCCAAGGGGGGGTGGGGGGACAAGAGACCCAGTACTTC
D gene: -
V gene: TRBV7-9
clone size: -
J gene: TRBJ2-5

CDR3 protein: CASSFGQAGGTDTQYF
CDR3 DNA: TGTGCCAGCAGCTTCGGTCAGGCCGGGGGCACAGATACGCAGTATTTT
D gene: -
V gene: TRBV5-4
clone size: -
J gene: TRBJ2-3

CDR3 protein: CASSGEGGGLRSSYEQYF
CDR3 DNA: TGTGCCAGCAGTGGGGAGGGTGGGGGGCTCCGAAGCTCCTACGAGCAGTACTTC
D gene: -
V gene: TRBV2
clone size: -
J gene: TRBJ2-7

CDR3 protein: CASSRTGGNTIYF
CDR3 DNA: TGTGCCAGCAGTCGGACAGGGGGAAACACCATATATTTT
D gene: TRBD1
V gene: TRBV2
clone size: -
J gene: TRBJ1-3

CDR3 protein: CSVKGGRPYEQYF
CDR3 DNA: TGCAGCGTTAAGGGGGGGCGCCCCTACGAGCAGTACTTC
D gene: -
V gene: TRBV29-1
clone size: -
J gene: TRBJ2-7

CDR3 protein: CASSVATGGGQETQYF
CDR3 DNA: TGTGCCAGCAGCGTAGCTACCGGAGGAGGGCAAGAGACCCAGTACTTC
D gene: -
V gene: TRBV9
clone size: -
J gene: TRBJ2-5

CDR3 protein: CASSFGDWAKNIQYF
CDR3 DNA: TGTGCCAGCAGCTTTGGGGACTGGGCCAAAAACATTCAGTACTTC
D gene: -
V gene: TRBV5-6
clone size: -
J gene: TRBJ2-4

CDR3 protein: CASRRIDRLHYGYTF
CDR3 DNA: TGTGCCAGCAGACGCATCGACAGGTTGCACTATGGCTACACCTTC
D gene: -
V gene: TRBV28
clone size: -
J gene: TRBJ1-2

CDR3 protein: CASSAIGSNQPQHF
CDR3 DNA: TGTGCCAGCAGCGCAATCGGTAGCAATCAGCCCCAGCATTTT
D gene: -
V gene: TRBV7-6
clone size: few
J gene: TRBJ1-5

CDR3 protein: CASSFVRGRTGELFF
CDR3 DNA: TGTGCCAGCAGCTTCGTGAGGGGGCGCACCGGGGAGCTGTTTTTT
D gene: TRBD1
V gene: TRBV7-9
clone size: once
J gene: TRBJ2-2

CDR3 protein: CASSFPTDRGGEQYF
CDR3 DNA: TGTGCCAGCAGCTTCCCAACCGACAGGGGAGGCGAGCAGTACTTC
D gene: TRBD1
V gene: TRBV7-8
clone size: -
J gene: TRBJ2-7

CDR3 protein: CAMQGDLDYGYTF
CDR3 DNA: TGTGCCATGCAGGGGGATCTTGACTATGGCTACACCTTC
D gene: TRBD1
V gene: TRBV10-3
clone size: few
J gene: TRBJ1-2

CDR3 protein: CASGKDRLSYEQYF
CDR3 DNA: TGTGCCAGCGGGAAGGACAGGCTATCCTACGAGCAGTACTTC
D gene: TRBD1
V gene: TRBV2
clone size: -
J gene: TRBJ2-7

CDR3 protein: CASSLVSSGFSYNEQFF
CDR3 DNA: TGTGCCAGCAGCTTAGTCTCTAGCGGGTTCTCCTACAATGAGCAGTTCTTC
D gene: TRBD2
V gene: TRBV7-8
clone size: few
J gene: TRBJ2-1

CDR3 protein: CASTLSGGGRELFF
CDR3 DNA: TGTGCCAGCACTTTATCAGGGGGCGGCCGGGAGCTGTTTTTT
D gene: TRBD1
V gene: TRBV7-2
clone size: -
J gene: TRBJ2-2

CDR3 protein: CSVVDTGQGVHTEAFF
CDR3 DNA: TGCAGCGTTGTAGATACGGGTCAGGGTGTGCACACTGAAGCTTTCTTT
D gene: -
V gene: TRBV29-1
clone size: -
J gene: TRBJ1-1

CDR3 protein: CASSSTGIYGYTF
CDR3 DNA: TGTGCCAGCTCATCTACAGGGATCTATGGCTACACCTTC
D gene: -
V gene: TRBV18
clone size: -
J gene: TRBJ1-2

CDR3 protein: CASSQEWQNNQPQHF
CDR3 DNA: TGCGCCAGCAGCCAAGAATGGCAGAACAATCAGCCCCAGCATTTT
D gene: -
V gene: TRBV4-3
clone size: -
J gene: TRBJ1-5

CDR3 protein: CASSQWDNYNSPLHF
CDR3 DNA: TGCGCCAGCAGCCAATGGGACAACTATAATTCACCCCTCCACTTT
D gene: -
V gene: TRBV4-1
clone size: -
J gene: TRBJ1-6

CDR3 protein: CASSLGGLAGVEEQYF
CDR3 DNA: TGTGCCAGCAGCCTAGGGGGACTAGCGGGAGTGGAAGAGCAGTACTTC
D gene: TRBD2
V gene: TRBV5-4
clone size: -
J gene: TRBJ2-7

CDR3 protein: CASSNALGLAGTDTQYF
CDR3 DNA: TGTGCCAGCAGCAACGCCTTGGGACTAGCGGGGACAGATACGCAGTATTTT
D gene: TRBD2
V gene: TRBV11-3
clone size: -
J gene: TRBJ2-3

CDR3 protein: CASSPRGALLF
CDR3 DNA: TGTGCCAGCAGCCCCAGGGGGGCTCTGCTCTTT
D gene: TRBD1
V gene: TRBV9
clone size: -
J gene: TRBJ1-1

CDR3 protein: CASSSGLVRETQYF
CDR3 DNA: TGTGCCAGCAGCTCAGGACTAGTGAGAGAGACCCAGTACTTC
D gene: TRBD2
V gene: TRBV7-6
clone size: once
J gene: TRBJ2-5

CDR3 protein: CAWGAEVRYEQYF
CDR3 DNA: TGTGCCTGGGGAGCCGAGGTACGCTACGAGCAGTACTTC
D gene: -
V gene: TRBV30
clone size: few
J gene: TRBJ2-7

CDR3 protein: CASYRGKNTEAFF
CDR3 DNA: TGTGCCAGCTACAGGGGCAAGAACACTGAAGCTTTCTTT
D gene: TRBD1
V gene: TRBV6-5
clone size: -
J gene: TRBJ1-1

CDR3 protein: CASSFVLSCSIGYGYTF
CDR3 DNA: TGTGCCAGCAGCTTTGTTCTTTCGTGCTCGATCGGCTATGGCTACACCTTC
D gene: -
V gene: TRBV12-1
clone size: -
J gene: TRBJ1-2

CDR3 protein: CASSWGTAGNTIYF
CDR3 DNA: TGTGCCAGCAGTTGGGGGACTGCTGGAAACACCATATATTTT
D gene: -
V gene: TRBV6-6
clone size: -
J gene: TRBJ1-3

CDR3 protein: CASRAGTENEQYF
CDR3 DNA: TGTGCCAGCAGGGCCGGGACAGAGAACGAGCAGTACTTC
D gene: TRBD1
V gene: TRBV7-9
clone size: few
J gene: TRBJ2-7

CDR3 protein: CASSGGQGVQPQHF
CDR3 DNA: TGTGCCAGCAGTGGGGGACAGGGGGTTCAGCCCCAGCATTTT
D gene: TRBD1
V gene: TRBV6-1
clone size: -
J gene: TRBJ1-5

CDR3 protein: CASSWSSGRTDTQYF
CDR3 DNA: TGTGCCAGCAGTTGGTCTAGCGGGAGGACAGATACGCAGTATTTT
D gene: TRBD2
V gene: TRBV6-1
clone size: once
J gene: TRBJ2-3

CDR3 protein: CASSGVNYGYTF
CDR3 DNA: TGTGCCAGCAGCGGAGTCAACTATGGCTACACCTTC
D gene: -
V gene: TRBV5-4
clone size: -
J gene: TRBJ1-2

CDR3 protein: CASSATQGQETQYF
CDR3 DNA: TGCGCCAGCAGTGCGACTCAGGGTCAAGAGACCCAGTACTTC
D gene: -
V gene: TRBV10-2
clone size: once
J gene: TRBJ2-5

CDR3 protein: CASSPGGMDEQYF
CDR3 DNA: TGTGCCAGCAGCCCAGGGGGTATGGACGAGCAGTACTTC
D gene: TRBD1
V gene: TRBV11-2
clone size: -
J gene: TRBJ2-7

CDR3 protein: CASRGLTSSYNEQFF
CDR3 DNA: TGCGCCAGCCGAGGACTCACCAGCTCCTACAATGAGCAGTTCTTC
D gene: -
V gene: TRBV5-1
clone size: -
J gene: TRBJ2-1

CDR3 protein: CASSFSGLEAFF
CDR3 DNA: TGTGCCAGCAGCTTCTCAGGGCTCGAGGCTTTCTTT
D gene: -
V gene: TRBV7-2
clone size: -
J gene: TRBJ1-1

CDR3 protein: CASSVWGAGGPSIGELFF
CDR3 DNA: TGTGCCAGCAGCGTATGGGGAGCGGGGGGGCCCTCCATCGGGGAGCTGTTTTTT
D gene: TRBD2
V gene: TRBV9
clone size: -
J gene: TRBJ2-2

CDR3 protein: CASSPTGNYGYTF
CDR3 DNA: TGCGCCAGCAGCCCGACTGGCAACTATGGCTACACCTTC
D gene: -
V gene: TRBV5-1
clone size: -
J gene: TRBJ1-2

CDR3 protein: CASSFIRDYEQYF
CDR3 DNA: TGTGCCAGCAGTTTTATCAGGGACTACGAGCAGTACTTC
D gene: -
V gene: TRBV6-6
clone size: few
J gene: TRBJ2-7

CDR3 protein: CASSRLGTGADSYEQYF
CDR3 DNA: TGCGCCAGCAGCAGGCTCGGAACAGGGGCCGACTCCTACGAGCAGTACTTC
D gene: TRBD1
V gene: TRBV5-1
clone size: -
J gene: TRBJ2-7

CDR3 protein: CASSFGEGGLYGYTF
CDR3 DNA: TGTGCCAGCAGCTTTGGGGAGGGCGGACTCTATGGCTACACCTTC
D gene: -
V gene: TRBV7-9
clone size: -
J gene: TRBJ1-2

CDR3 protein: CASSQGTGSYNEQFF
CDR3 DNA: TGCGCCAGCAGCCAAGGGACAGGTTCCTACAATGAGCAGTTCTTC
D gene: TRBD1
V gene: TRBV4-3
clone size: few
J gene: TRBJ2-1

CDR3 protein: CASSLAGDGETQYF
CDR3 DNA: TGTGCCAGCAGCTTGGCGGGAGATGGAGAGACCCAGTACTTC
D gene: TRBD2
V gene: TRBV7-6
clone size: -
J gene: TRBJ2-5

CDR3 protein: CASSQDWRSSYNSPLHF
CDR3 DNA: TGCGCCAGCAGCCAAGATTGGAGGAGCTCCTATAATTCCCCCCTCCACTTT
D gene: -
V gene: TRBV4-1
clone size: -
J gene: TRBJ1-6

CDR3 protein: CASSSGWNTEAFF
CDR3 DNA: TGTGCCAGCAGTTCCGGGTGGAACACTGAAGCTTTCTTT
D gene: -
V gene: TRBV6-4
clone size: -
J gene: TRBJ1-1

CDR3 protein: CASSQGQHNEKLFF
CDR3 DNA: TGCGCCAGCAGCCAGGGGCAGCATAATGAAAAACTGTTTTTT
D gene: -
V gene: TRBV4-3
clone size: -
J gene: TRBJ1-4

CDR3 protein: CASSDLLAGFINEQFF
CDR3 DNA: TGTGCCAGCAGTGACCTACTAGCGGGGTTTATTAATGAGCAGTTCTTC
D gene: TRBD2
V gene: TRBV6-4
clone size: -
J gene: TRBJ2-1

CDR3 protein: CAWSVATFRTGTGEQFF
CDR3 DNA: TGTGCCTGGAGTGTTGCAACCTTCAGGACAGGGACGGGTGAGCAGTTCTTC
D gene: TRBD1
V gene: TRBV30
clone size: -
J gene: TRBJ2-1

CDR3 protein: CASRTGEQFF
CDR3 DNA: TGCGCCAGCAGGACAGGAGAGCAGTTCTTC
D gene: -
V gene: TRBV23-1
clone size: -
J gene: TRBJ2-1

CDR3 protein: CASKWTSGIYEQYF
CDR3 DNA: TGTGCCAGCAAATGGACTAGCGGAATATACGAGCAGTACTTC
D gene: TRBD2
V gene: TRBV27
clone size: -
J gene: TRBJ2-7